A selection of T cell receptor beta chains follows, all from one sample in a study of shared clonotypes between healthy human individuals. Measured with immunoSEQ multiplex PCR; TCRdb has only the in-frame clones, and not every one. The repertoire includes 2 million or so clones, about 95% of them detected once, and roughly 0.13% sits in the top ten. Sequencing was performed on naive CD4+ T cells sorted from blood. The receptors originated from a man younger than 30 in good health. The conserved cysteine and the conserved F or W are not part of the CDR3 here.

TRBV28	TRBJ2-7	ASSLGQGGTYEQY
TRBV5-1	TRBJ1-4	ASSPTDFATNEKLF
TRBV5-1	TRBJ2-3	ASSLDMGARTDTQY
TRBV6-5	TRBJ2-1	ASSYNGRGYEQF
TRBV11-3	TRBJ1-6	ASSLGGSSPLH
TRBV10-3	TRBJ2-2	AIQDTGELF
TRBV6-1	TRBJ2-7	ASSPTAIEQY
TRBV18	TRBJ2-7	ASSSTRTYEQY
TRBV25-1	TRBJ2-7	ASSTQAGFKY
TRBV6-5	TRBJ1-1	ASSSLLGTEAF
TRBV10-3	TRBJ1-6	AIRGTVDNSPLH
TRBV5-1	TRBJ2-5	ASSLAPSGGQETQY
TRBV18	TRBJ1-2	ASSPPSTGLYGYT
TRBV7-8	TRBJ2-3	ASSLARADTQY
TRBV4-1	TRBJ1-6	ASSLGTVIYSPLH
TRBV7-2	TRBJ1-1	ASSLGNRIEAF
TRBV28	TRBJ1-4	ASSQTGGTNEKLF
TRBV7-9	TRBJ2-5	ASSLAGETQY
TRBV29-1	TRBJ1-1	SVGLQGGNTEAF
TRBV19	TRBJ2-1	ASSIRAGGNNEQF
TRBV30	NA	AWSVDTRGEQY
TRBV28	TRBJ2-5	ASSLWDGEETQY
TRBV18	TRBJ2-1	ASSLGGSNEQF
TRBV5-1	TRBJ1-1	ASSFQGVDTEAF
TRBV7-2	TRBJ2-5	ASSSTSGGEETQY
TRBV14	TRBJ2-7	ASSHLGWTYEQY
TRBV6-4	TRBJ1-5	ASIPDRNSNQPQH
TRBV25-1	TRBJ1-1	ASRQTGNTEAF
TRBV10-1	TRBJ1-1	ASSRHREGEAF
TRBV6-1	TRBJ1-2	ASSEGGAYYGYT
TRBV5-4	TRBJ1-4	ASSLGGQGGEKLF
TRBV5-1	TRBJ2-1	ASSLGLAGVGSYNEQF
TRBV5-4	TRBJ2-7	ASSLGQGPYEQY
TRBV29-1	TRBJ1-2	SVESGTGFYGYT
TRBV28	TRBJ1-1	ASTLPGINTEAF
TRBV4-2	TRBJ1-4	ASSQDRVEEKLF
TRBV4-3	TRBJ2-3	ASSRQLAGGSDTQY